The subject of this entry is one TCR beta chain. Clones were read by immunoSEQ multiplex PCR, and TCRdb kept only the in-frame ones, dropping some. Among roughly 2.1 million clones listed, 85% to 95% were seen once. The sample originates from a study of shared clonotypes between healthy human individuals. This CDR3 contains 14 residues. The V segment lost 8 bases and the J segment 2 bases; nucleotides outside the gene matches: 5. Germline loops: CDR1 MDHEN, CDR2 SYDVKM. The naive CD8 fraction comprised CD45RO-negative cells positively selected for CCR7 and excluded terminally differentiated effector memory CD45RA+ cells.

The rearrangement joins TRBV28 to TRBJ1-5; 8 nucleotides align to TRBD1. The sample consisted of naive CD8+ T cells from PBMCs. The receptor comes from a young man in good health. Some clones in this sample may be carry-over from other donors' samples. The CDR3 region is CASALGQGNQPQHF. The CDR3 DNA sequence: TGTGCCAGCGCGCTGGGACAGGGCAATCAGCCCCAGCATTTT.